The sequence of this T cell receptor (beta chain) was determined in a study of tumor and adjacent non-tumor tissue in lung cancer. Study context: Samples averaged about 3.8 million productive TCRbeta reads each. Points from the study as a whole: Tumor repertoires had a smaller top 100 clone share than normal lung. Patients with more diverse tumor TCRs had worse survival. Compared with tumor, normal lung showed significantly lower TCR diversity.

This clonotype has more than one count but fewer than ten. Its antigen is undetermined. This sample's RNA came from whole unsorted tissue. This non-tumor lung sample came from over 3 cm beyond the tumor edge. The library came from three nested PCR rounds adapted from ARM-PCR protocols. TCRdb itself ran the multiplex PCR reads through MiXCR, one entry per CDR3 protein. Of approximately 44,000 distinct CDR3 sequences listed, around three fifths were seen once; the top ten hold under 50%. Sequencing was done on a sample of distant non-tumor lung tissue. The sequence was obtained from a man over 45 with non-small cell lung cancer.

The CDR3 nucleotides read TGCAGTGCTAGAGATACCGGGAGGGGGCTTATGAACACTGAAGCTTTCTTT. This codes for CSARDTGRGLMNTEAFF. The chain uses TRBV20-1 and TRBJ1-1; 7 nucleotides line up with TRBD1. Trimming took 0 bases from V and 0 from J; bases not matched to a gene: 10. Germline CDR1 is DFQATT and CDR2 is SNEGSKA (reference sequence). CDR3 size: 17 residues.